The T cell receptor beta chain described here comes from a study of blood T cell repertoires in acute mononucleosis (TCRdb year 2020). With regard to the full study: To capture the primary response, acute-phase samples were obtained within 2 weeks of when symptoms began. During acute infection, mean YVL-BR-specific and GLC-BM-specific cells made up about 2% and 1% of blood CD8 T cells. Mean blood EBV load was 3.5 to 4 log10 genome copies per million B cells during acute infection and about 2.8 at convalescence. Here is what the overall study found, with its caveats: For BRLF1 (YVL-BR), TCRalpha CDR3 motifs played a dominant role and TCRbeta a minimal role in TCR repertoire selection. Because only a fraction of each donor's blood was analyzed, sampling error might partly explain the low overlap between acute and convalescent clonotypes. Persistence into convalescence was observed for only roughly 9.4% of unique acute clonotypes, yet most of the response was made up by these persisting clonotypes, and the remaining acute clonotypes were seemingly replaced by new diverse de novo clonotypes. The cohort comprised only a few donors, so group averages rested on very few individuals.

This clone turned up a few times. One base away there is no much larger clone; base qualities are not given. For TCR profiling, total RNA from at least 8,500 sorted tetramer+ CD8 T cells was reverse transcribed into cDNA. PCR with primers that anneal to V and J regions amplified CDR3 regions and added unique molecular identifiers to track templates. TCRalpha and TCRbeta chains were profiled using the immunoSEQ platform, including its sequencing and error-correction standards. The source study handled its data this way. Clonal copy numbers were corrected for sequencing and PCR errors, and CDR3s were defined per IMGT conventions. Analysis was restricted to productive rearrangements and performed with immunoSEQ Analyzer versions 2.0 and 3.0, while gene-pairing frequencies underwent further processing in Microsoft Excel. V-J pairings were visualized as Circos plots, and CDR3 motifs were found with MEME plus a custom motifSearch program. The probability of generation of TCR sequences was calculated using the OLGA algorithm. A clonotype seen at both visits was called persistent, a clonotype seen only at the acute visit was called nonpersistent, and a clonotype seen only at convalescence was called de novo. An amino acid clonotype used by more than one donor was defined as a public TCR. Entries here come from immuneACCESS through TCRdb and include only in-frame sequences with V and J called. Some clones fail to appear in such tables; in the studies checked, an unresolved V gene covers under half of the shortfall, and the cause of the remainder is unknown. V and J calls and clone size come straight from that table; D and trimming were deduced from the DNA. For this sample the table gives 7,700 or so clones, of which less than 30% were detected only once. About 30% of the sample rests with the top ten.

In the paper's terms, the time point label means: acute infectious mononucleosis, at clinical presentation within 2 weeks of symptom onset (visit 1). Over primary infection, the study followed CD8 T cell responses to two immunodominant EBV epitopes: BRLF1 109 (YVL-BR) and BMLF1 280 (GLC-BM). A positive serum heterophile antibody test and EBV viral capsid antigen-specific IgM indicated primary EBV infection. Magnetic positive selection (MACS) was first used to enrich total CD8 T cells from PBMCs. A FACSAria III was used to sort live CD3+ CD8+ tetramer+ cells to over 90% purity. Cell sorting used a PE-conjugated tetramer carrying the BRLF1 109-117 peptide. After tetramer sorting, TCR repertoires of EBV epitope-specific CD8 T cells were deep-sequenced directly ex vivo at acute infection and at convalescence. The donors were a few individuals between roughly 18 and 30 years old who had clinical acute infectious mononucleosis along with laboratory evidence of primary EBV infection. Heparinized peripheral blood was collected once when donors presented clinically with mononucleosis symptoms and a second time roughly 6 months afterward. Ficoll-Paque density gradient centrifugation was used to isolate PBMCs.

The germline V gene supplies CDR1 LGHNA and CDR2 YNFKEQ. There are 16 amino acids in the CDR3, from cysteine to phenylalanine inclusive. Only the CDR3 region is kept as DNA, spanning 48 bases read in frame from base 1. Trimming takes 5 bases off V and 4 bases off J; junction bases not matched to a gene: 12. The clonotype comes from a young woman with infectious mononucleosis caused by EBV. Recombination connected TRBV4-2 to TRBJ2-5, with 8 junctional bases fitting TRBD1. The sequencing used EBV YVL epitope tetramer+ CD8+ T cells sorted from PBMCs, collected during acute infectious mononucleosis. In the paper's terms, the cell subset or site label means: CD8 T cells binding a tetramer with EBV BRLF1 109-117 peptide (YVL-BR). Here is the DNA: TGTGCCAGCAGCTTGGACCTCGGACAGGGTGGAGAGACCCAGTACTTC. The resulting protein is CASSLDLGQGGETQYF.